This is a list of T cell receptor beta chains from one sample in a study of response to subunit inactivated influenza vaccine. Each CDR3 protein is one row after TCRdb ran MiXCR on the RT-PCR reads. The table lists around 580,000 distinct CDR3 sequences, over 9.5% of them singletons. Here the sequenced sample was PBMCs from blood, taken on the day of vaccination. These receptors came from a man aged 50 to 59 who received an inactivated influenza vaccine. Each CDR3 is given with its conserved first and last residue. The order of the fields is clone size, V gene, J gene, D gene, CDR3 DNA, CDR3 protein. A D gene is named only where the DNA matches it firmly. Clone sizes are given selectively: once, few, many, or a class where the clone is expanded.

many	TRBV20-1	TRBJ2-3	NA	TGCAGTGCTGACCGGGACACTCTAAGCACAGATACGCAGTATTTT	CSADRDTLSTDTQYF
NA	TRBV28	TRBJ2-5	NA	TGTGCCAGCAGTCCACAATGGGGGAACAGGGCTGGACGAGAGACCCAGTACTTC	CASSPQWGNRAGRETQYF
many	TRBV11-2	TRBJ2-1	NA	TGTGCCAGCAGCTTGGGGGGCAGTGAGCAGTTCTTC	CASSLGGSEQFF
many	TRBV28	TRBJ2-5	TRBD2	TGTGCCAGCAGTTTAAATCTCTGGGACTACCATGGAGAGACCCAGTACTTC	CASSLNLWDYHGETQYF
NA	TRBV3-1	TRBJ2-6	NA	TGTGCCAGCAGCCATGGGTTAATGAAAGCTGGGGCCAACGTCCTGACTTTC	CASSHGLMKAGANVLTF
few	TRBV6-5	TRBJ2-2	TRBD2	TGTGCCAGCAGTTACGGACTAGCGGCGGCCGGGGAGCTGTTTTTT	CASSYGLAAAGELFF
many	TRBV7-8	TRBJ2-7	NA	TGTGCCAGCAGCCCCAGCGGCAGGGGAAGTTCCGAGCAGTACTTC	CASSPSGRGSSEQYF
NA	TRBV29-1	TRBJ2-4	TRBD1	TGCAGCGTCCGAGGGGGACAGGGTGCCGACATTCAGTACTTC	CSVRGGQGADIQYF
few	TRBV7-8	TRBJ2-7	TRBD1	TGTGCCAGCAGCCAGTGGACAGGGTGGATGGAGCAGTACTTC	CASSQWTGWMEQYF
few	TRBV15	TRBJ2-3	NA	TGTGCCACCAGCAAAGGTGGCACAGATACGCAGTATTTT	CATSKGGTDTQYF
few	TRBV4-3	TRBJ2-7	TRBD1	TGCGCCAGCAGCCAGGGGACAGGGTCCAGGTACGAGCAGTACTTC	CASSQGTGSRYEQYF
few	TRBV2	TRBJ2-7	TRBD1	TGTGCCAGCATTTGGACAGGGAACTACGAGCAGTACTTC	CASIWTGNYEQYF
many	TRBV7-3	TRBJ2-1	TRBD2	TGTGCCAGCAGCAAGACTAGCGGGAACTACAATGAGCAGTTCTTC	CASSKTSGNYNEQFF
NA	TRBV20-1	TRBJ2-7	NA	TGCAGTGCTACTTGGGACAACTCCTACGAGCAGTACTTC	CSATWDNSYEQYF
NA	TRBV20-1	TRBJ2-1	TRBD2	TGCAGTGCTAGAGATGTACGAGCGGGAGGACCTTACAATGAGCAGTTCTTC	CSARDVRAGGPYNEQFF
NA	TRBV20-1	TRBJ1-5	NA	TGCAGTGTAACAGGTTTAAGCAATCAGCCCCAGCATTTT	CSVTGLSNQPQHF
many	TRBV12-3/TRBV12-4	TRBJ2-3	TRBD2	TGTGCCAGCAGTACATTAGCGGGGGGCCTAGATACGCAGTATTTT	CASSTLAGGLDTQYF
many	TRBV6-6	TRBJ2-3	NA	TGTGCCACCGGGGGAACAGATACGCAGTATTTT	CATGGTDTQYF
few	TRBV11-2	TRBJ1-5	NA	TGTGCCAGCAGCTTAGATTTAGTCCAGGGAAGCAATCAGCCCCAGCATTTT	CASSLDLVQGSNQPQHF
few	TRBV12-3/TRBV12-4	TRBJ2-7	TRBD2	TGTGCCAGCAGTTTTGGGACTAGCGGGTTTTCCTACGAGCAGTACTTC	CASSFGTSGFSYEQYF
many	TRBV27	TRBJ2-7	NA	TGTGCCAGCAGTTTTGAGGGGAGGTGGTCCGAGCAGTACTTC	CASSFEGRWSEQYF
NA	TRBV20-1	TRBJ2-3	TRBD2	TGCAGTGCTAGAGATCACCGGGAGGTTCCAGATACGCAGTATTTT	CSARDHREVPDTQYF
NA	TRBV6-6	TRBJ1-2	NA	TGTGCCAGCAGTTCCAACAGGGAAGGCTACACCTTC	CASSSNREGYTF
many	TRBV30	TRBJ2-2	TRBD1	TGTGCCTGGGGAAGACAGGGGTCCGGGGAGCTGTTTTTT	CAWGRQGSGELFF
NA	TRBV10-3	TRBJ1-2	TRBD1	TGTGCCATCAGAGGGGACAGGGGGCATGGCTACACCTTC	CAIRGDRGHGYTF
few	TRBV5-1	TRBJ1-1	NA	TGCGCCAGCAGCTTGGCCGGTAAATCGAACACTGAAGCTTTCTTT	CASSLAGKSNTEAFF